Listed here are 20 T cell receptor beta chains from one sample, sequenced in a study of cytomegalovirus exposure and HLA in healthy donors. The PCR had 60 Vbeta and 13 Jbeta primers. The protocol was immunoSEQ multiplex PCR, while the TCRdb copy is restricted to in-frame clones and leaves out a portion. This table has over 150,000 clones, 70% to 85% appearing once. The sequenced material came from PBMCs. These receptors came from a girl aged 2-10 years in good health and CMV-seropositive.

In its sample, this clone was seen a few times. The chain joins TRBV5-1 to TRBJ1-1, with TRBD1 as a possible D gene (5 bases). The germline V gene has CDR1 SGHRS and CDR2 YFSETQ. The ends were cut back, 5 bases at V and 3 bases at J, with 11 bases in the middle. The CDR3 has 13 amino acids. CDR3 region: CASRSGEYTEAFF. CDR3 in DNA: TGCGCCAGCAGGTCGGGGGAGTACACTGAAGCTTTCTTT.

In DNA form, the CDR3 reads TGTGCCAGCAGTCGGACAGGCTACAATGAGCAGTTCTTC. It translates to CASSRTGYNEQFF. This chain uses TRBV6-5 with TRBJ2-1, with 7 nucleotides matching TRBD1. The CDR3 runs to 13 residues. CDR1 and CDR2 from the germline V gene are MNHEY and SVGAGI. V gave up 5 bases and J gave up 3 bases; unmatched junction bases: 1.

Only one count was recorded for this clone. The J gene is TRBJ1-2, the V gene TRBV28; possible D gene TRBD1, 5 bases. Trimming pared 4 bases from V and 8 bases from J, leaving 14 bases between. The CDR3 covers 13 residues. Germline CDR1 and CDR2: MDHEN and SYDVKM. As DNA, the CDR3 is TGTGCCAGCAGTTGGGGGGGAATGGGCGGCTACACCTTC. Its protein product is CASSWGGMGGYTF.

The CDR3 DNA reads TGTGCCAGCAGCCCGGACGGACGACTAGCGGGCGAAAACATTCAGTACTTC. It translates to CASSPDGRLAGENIQYF. The V and J genes are TRBV9 and TRBJ2-4; 10 bases map to TRBD2. Per germline, CDR1 SGDLS and CDR2 YYNGEE. V trimming: 4 bases; J trimming: 5 bases; junction bases outside the gene matches: 12. The CDR3 totals 17 residues.

The V and J genes are TRBV25-1 and TRBJ1-4; possibly TRBD1 for D (5 bases). Trimming cost V 3 bases and J 4 bases, with 12 bases left between them. Germline-derived CDR1 and CDR2 are MGHDK and SYGVNS. The CDR3 loop spans 15 amino acids. The CDR3 DNA sequence: TGTGCCAGCAGTGACGGTGGGGCAGGTAATGAAAAACTGTTTTTT. It specifies CASSDGGAGNEKLFF. The complete variable domain, with remaining parts taken from reference TRBV25-1 and TRBJ1-4, reads EADIYQTPRYLVIGTGKKITLECSQTMGHDKMYWYQQDPGMELHLIHYSYGVNSTEKGDLSSESTVSRIRTEHFPLTLESARPSHTSQYLCASSDGGAGNEKLFFGSGTQLSVL.

This chain connects TRBV11-3 to TRBJ2-1, with 10 bases fitting TRBD2. This CDR3 has 20 residues. The germline V gene encodes CDR1 SGHNT and CDR2 YENEEA. J lost 0 bases, V lost 0 bases, and 11 bases had no gene match. Here the CDR3 reads CASSLDPASGGPLSYNEQFF. In DNA, the CDR3 is TGTGCCAGCAGCTTAGATCCCGCTAGCGGGGGCCCCCTCTCCTACAATGAGCAGTTCTTC.

The rearrangement uses TRBV10-3 and TRBJ1-1, with 7 bases identical to TRBD1. The ends lost 2 bases at V and 3 bases at J; junction bases unmatched: 9. Germline V gene data show CDR1 as ENHRY and CDR2 as SYGVKD. This CDR3 spans 16 amino acids. CDR3 sequence reads: CAISETLRGWDTEAFF. CDR3 nucleotide sequence: TGTGCCATCAGTGAGACTCTCAGGGGGTGGGACACTGAAGCTTTCTTT.

The rearrangement links TRBV12-5 to TRBJ1-5; D gene uncertain. This CDR3 contains 11 residues. The ends were cut back, 4 bases at V and 4 bases at J, with 2 bases in the middle. Germline V lookup: CDR1 LGHNT, CDR2 FRNRAP. Here the CDR3 reads CASGSNQPQHF. The CDR3 DNA reads TGTGCTAGTGGTTCAAATCAGCCCCAGCATTTT.

CDR3 in amino acids: CASSELQGHNPEAFF. The CDR3 DNA follows: TGCGCCAGCAGCGAATTACAGGGTCATAACCCTGAAGCTTTCTTT. This chain links TRBV5-1 with TRBJ1-1; possible D gene TRBD1, 6 bases. This CDR3 has 15 amino acids. CDR1 is SGHRS, CDR2 YFSETQ, per germline. Trimming pared 4 bases from V and 6 bases from J, leaving 19 bases between.

The chain combines TRBV6-6 with TRBJ2-2; a possible D gene is TRBD2 (6 bases). This CDR3 contains 16 residues. V was clipped by 10 bases and J by 2 bases, with 20 bases between them. Germline lookup yields CDR1 MNHNY and CDR2 SVGAGI (reference sequence). CDR3 sequence reads: CATASGSHSNTGELFF. The CDR3 DNA reads as TGTGCCACCGCCAGCGGGTCCCATTCCAACACCGGGGAGCTGTTTTTT.

This clone was seen a single time. This CDR3 is CASSLRVGREGSYEQYF. The CDR3 region has the DNA TGTGCCAGCAGTTTAAGGGTGGGGCGGGAGGGTAGCTACGAGCAGTACTTC. This chain uses TRBV28 with TRBJ2-7; 9 positions match TRBD2. The CDR3 extends over 17 amino acids. CDR1 MDHEN and CDR2 SYDVKM come from the germline V gene. V gave up 2 bases and J gave up 3 bases; unmatched junction bases: 11. Together with reference TRBV28 and TRBJ2-7, the CDR3 gives the full variable domain: DVKVTQSSRYLVKRTGEKVFLECVQDMDHENMFWYRQDPGLGLRLIYFSYDVKMKEKGDIPEGYSVSREKKERFSLILESASTNQTSMYLCASSLRVGREGSYEQYFGPGTRLTVT.

The J gene is TRBJ2-2, the V gene TRBV10-3; 8 bases map to TRBD1. With V trimmed by 6 bases and J by 1 base, 10 bases remained unmatched. The CDR3 has 17 residues. Germline CDR1 and CDR2: ENHRY and SYGVKD. Here the CDR3 DNA reads TGTGCCATCAGCTTGACCTCCGGGACAGGGAACACCGGGGAGCTGTTTTTT. Protein: CAISLTSGTGNTGELFF.

The genes are TRBV6-6 and TRBJ2-7, with 8 bases that match TRBD1. The V and J ends lost 5 bases and 3 bases, in that order; junction bases with no gene match: 6. CDR3 length: 14 residues. The germline CDR1 and CDR2 sequences are MNHNY and SVGAGI (reference sequence). The CDR3 nucleotides read TGTGCCAGCAGTGGGTGGGACAGGAACTACGAGCAGTACTTC. It codes for CASSGWDRNYEQYF.

The genes are TRBV5-6 and TRBJ1-6; D possibly corresponds to TRBD1 (5 bases). The CDR3 is 14 amino acids. Germline assignment: CDR1 SGHDT and CDR2 YYEEEE. Trimming stripped 3 bases from V and 12 bases from J, with 16 bases between. This CDR3 reads CASSSPGSGGPLHF. DNA of the CDR3: TGTGCCAGCAGCTCACCAGGGTCGGGGGGACCCCTCCACTTT.

This chain links TRBV11-2 with TRBJ2-7; 9 bases are a match to TRBD2. The CDR3 is made up of 15 amino acids. Looked up from germline, CDR1 is SGHAT and CDR2 is FQNNGV. The trim removed 5 bases at V and 0 bases at J, leaving 5 bases unmatched. The DNA of the CDR3 is TGTGCCAGCAGCCAGCGGGAGGCCCTCTCCTACGAGCAGTACTTC. Encoded protein: CASSQREALSYEQYF.

The chain uses TRBV19 and TRBJ1-1; no clear D gene. V lost 4 bases and J lost 0, with 6 bases in between. From germline, CDR1 is LNHDA and CDR2 SQIVND (reference sequence). This CDR3 comprises 13 residues. The CDR3 sequence is CASSKGVNTEAFF. CDR3 sequence (DNA): TGTGCCAGTAGTAAGGGAGTGAACACTGAAGCTTTCTTT.

The chain's CDR3 is CASSPQVNYGYTF. CDR3 DNA sequence: TGTGCCAGCAGCCCTCAGGTTAACTATGGCTACACCTTC. The chain is built from TRBV14 and TRBJ1-2; D ambiguous. The germline V gene has CDR1 SGHDN and CDR2 FVKESK. V dropped 4 bases and J dropped 1 base, with 7 bases sitting between them. The CDR3 loop spans 13 amino acids.

The chain has TRBV7-3 and TRBJ2-5, with D perhaps matching TRBD2 (5 bases). V was pared by 5 bases and J by 2 bases, with 12 bases between. This CDR3 has 14 amino acids. CDR1 SGHTA and CDR2 FQGTGA come from the germline V gene. The CDR3 region is CASSPGIGQETQYF. Written as DNA, the CDR3 is TGTGCCAGCAGCCCCGGGATTGGTCAAGAGACCCAGTACTTC.

This clone has a single count. The same CDR3 is also encoded by other DNA sequences in this sample. The chain is built from TRBV5-1 and TRBJ1-1, with 9 bases that match TRBD1. The CDR3 covers 14 residues. CDR1 and CDR2 (germline): SGHRS, YFSETQ. Trimming at V came to 5 bases and at J to 2 bases, leaving 4 bases not matched to a gene. The DNA of the CDR3 is TGCGCCAGCAGTCTGGACAGGGGCAACACTGAAGCTTTCTTT. Translated: CASSLDRGNTEAFF.

The V gene is TRBV6-1, the J gene TRBJ2-1, with TRBD2 matching over 7 bases. The CDR3 sequence is 15 residues long. Per the germline V gene, CDR1 is MNHNS and CDR2 is SASEGT. The ends lost 1 base at V and 6 bases at J; junction bases unmatched: 6. The CDR3 bases are TGTGCCAGCAGTGAAGGGGCGGGGGAAAGCAATGAGCAGTTCTTC. It codes for CASSEGAGESNEQFF.